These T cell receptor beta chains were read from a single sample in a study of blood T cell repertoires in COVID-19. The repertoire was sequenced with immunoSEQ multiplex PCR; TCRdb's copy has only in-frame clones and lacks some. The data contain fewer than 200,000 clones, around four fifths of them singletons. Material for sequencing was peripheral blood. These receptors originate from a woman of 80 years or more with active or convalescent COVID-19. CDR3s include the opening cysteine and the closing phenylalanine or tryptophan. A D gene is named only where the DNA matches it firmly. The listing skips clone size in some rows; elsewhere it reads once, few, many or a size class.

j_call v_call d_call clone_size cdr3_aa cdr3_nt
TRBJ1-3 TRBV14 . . CASSQIRRASGNTIYF TGTGCCAGCAGCCAGATCAGGAGGGCTTCTGGAAACACCATATATTTT
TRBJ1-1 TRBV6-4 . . CASSADSGANTEAFF TGTGCCAGCAGTGCGGACTCAGGGGCGAACACTGAAGCTTTCTTT
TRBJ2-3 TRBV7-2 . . CASSRPGGDTDTQYF TGTGCCAGCAGCCGCCCAGGCGGGGACACAGATACGCAGTATTTT
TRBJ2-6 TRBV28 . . CASSGTGANVLTF TGTGCCAGCAGCGGGACTGGGGCCAACGTCCTGACTTTC
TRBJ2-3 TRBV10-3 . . CAISVAGSDTQYF TGTGCCATCAGTGTTGCGGGTTCAGATACGCAGTATTTT
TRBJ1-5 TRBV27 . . CASSLTGFEPQHF TGTGCCAGCAGTTTGACGGGTTTTGAGCCCCAGCATTTT
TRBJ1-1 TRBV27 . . CASSLYKGFPEAFF TGTGCCAGCAGTTTATACAAGGGGTTCCCTGAAGCTTTCTTT
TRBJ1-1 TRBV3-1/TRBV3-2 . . CASSQQGAEAFF TGTGCCAGCAGCCAGCAGGGTGCTGAAGCTTTCTTT
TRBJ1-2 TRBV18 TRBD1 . CASSPQTGEGYTF TGTGCCAGCTCGCCCCAGACAGGGGAAGGCTACACCTTC
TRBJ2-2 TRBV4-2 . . CASSPQVEATGELFF TGTGCCAGCAGCCCTCAAGTCGAGGCCACCGGGGAGCTGTTTTTT
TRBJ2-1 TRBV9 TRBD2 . CASSEPLAGGKQNEHNEQFF TGTGCCAGCAGCGAACCACTAGCGGGGGGGAAACAAAACGAACACAATGAGCAGTTCTTC
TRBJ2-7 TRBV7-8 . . CASSLDTGYEQYF TGTGCCAGCAGCTTAGATACTGGCTACGAGCAGTACTTC
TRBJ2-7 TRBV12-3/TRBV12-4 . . CASSLPATYEQYF TGTGCCAGCAGTTTACCCGCTACCTACGAGCAGTACTTC
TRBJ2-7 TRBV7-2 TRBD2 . CASSLQRGVHYEQYF TGTGCCAGCAGCTTACAGCGGGGGGTACACTACGAGCAGTACTTC
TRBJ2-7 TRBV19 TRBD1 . CASTQGQGGSYEQYF TGTGCCAGTACCCAGGGACAGGGAGGCTCCTACGAGCAGTACTTC
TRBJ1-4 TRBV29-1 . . CSVVTNEKLFF TGCAGCGTTGTAACAAATGAAAAACTGTTTTTT
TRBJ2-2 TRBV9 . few CASSVQGGPTGELFF TGTGCCAGCAGCGTACAGGGAGGACCCACCGGGGAGCTGTTTTTT
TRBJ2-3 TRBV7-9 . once CASSLVSREDTQYF TGTGCCAGCAGCTTAGTGTCCCGGGAGGATACGCAGTATTTT
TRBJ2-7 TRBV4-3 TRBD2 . CASSQDRSGDSYEQYF TGCGCCAGCAGCCAAGATAGAAGCGGGGACTCCTACGAGCAGTACTTC
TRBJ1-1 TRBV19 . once CASSMSGVNTEAFF TGTGCCAGTAGTATGTCCGGGGTGAACACTGAAGCTTTCTTT
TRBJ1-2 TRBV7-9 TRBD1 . CASSTGTGGRGRQTF TGTGCCAGCAGTACAGGGACAGGGGGCCGGGGGCGACAGACCTTC
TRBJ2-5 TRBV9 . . CASSQHGEETQYF TGTGCCAGCAGCCAACATGGAGAAGAGACCCAGTACTTC
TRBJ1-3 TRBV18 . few CASHPRNSGNTIYF TGTGCCAGCCATCCCAGAAACTCTGGAAACACCATATATTTT
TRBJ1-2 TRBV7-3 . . CASSLRPSAGALYGYTF TGTGCCAGCAGCTTAAGGCCCTCCGCAGGGGCCCTCTATGGCTACACCTTC
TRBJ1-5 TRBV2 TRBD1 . CASNGQGGNQPQHF TGTGCCAGCAACGGACAGGGGGGGAATCAGCCCCAGCATTTT
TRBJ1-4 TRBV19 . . CATRPSTPNEKLFF TGTGCCACCCGGCCTTCGACACCTAATGAAAAACTGTTTTTT
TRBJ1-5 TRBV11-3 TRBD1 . CASSLGRQGDPNQPQHF TGTGCCAGCAGCTTAGGACGACAGGGGGACCCTAATCAGCCCCAGCATTTT
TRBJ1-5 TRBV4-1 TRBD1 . CASSQPRRGRHQPQHF TGCGCCAGCAGCCAACCCCGGAGGGGGCGGCATCAGCCCCAGCATTTT
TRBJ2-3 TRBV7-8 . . CASSPPRISTDTQYF TGTGCCAGCAGCCCCCCGAGGATTAGCACAGATACGCAGTATTTT
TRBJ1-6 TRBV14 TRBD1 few CASSPTGAYVGPLHF TGTGCCAGCAGCCCGACAGGGGCCTATGTGGGTCCCCTCCACTTT
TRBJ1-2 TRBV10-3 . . CASRTGGNYGYTF TGTGCCTCACGGACGGGGGGCAACTATGGCTACACCTTC
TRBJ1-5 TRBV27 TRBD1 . CASSLWGTGGNQPQHF TGTGCCAGCAGTTTATGGGGGACAGGGGGAAATCAGCCCCAGCATTTT
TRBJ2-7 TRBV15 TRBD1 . CATSPQLETGVAREQYF TGTGCCACCAGCCCCCAGTTGGAGACAGGGGTAGCTAGGGAGCAGTACTTC
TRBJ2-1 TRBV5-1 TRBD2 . CASRPSGLSYNEQFF TGCGCCAGCAGACCTAGCGGGCTCTCCTACAATGAGCAGTTCTTC
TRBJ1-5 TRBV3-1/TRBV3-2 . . CASGRGQPQHF TGTGCCAGCGGGAGGGGGCAGCCCCAGCATTTT
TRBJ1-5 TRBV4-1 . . CASSQGLGQPQHF TGCGCCAGCAGCCAGGGCCTGGGTCAGCCCCAGCATTTT
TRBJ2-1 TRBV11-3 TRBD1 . CASRVSGQGKQFF TGTGCCAGCAGGGTATCGGGACAGGGGAAGCAGTTCTTC
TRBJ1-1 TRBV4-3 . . CASSPQSQGGTEAFF TGCGCCAGCAGCCCTCAAAGCCAGGGAGGGACTGAAGCTTTCTTT
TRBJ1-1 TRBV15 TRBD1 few CATSRGTGDNTEAFF TGTGCCACCAGCAGGGGGACAGGGGACAACACTGAAGCTTTCTTT
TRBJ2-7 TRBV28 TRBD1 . CASSPLDRSSYEQYF TGTGCCAGCAGTCCCTTGGACAGGAGCTCCTACGAGCAGTACTTC
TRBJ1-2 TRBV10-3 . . CATGGQGINYGYTF TGTGCCACCGGGGGGCAGGGGATTAACTATGGCTACACCTTC
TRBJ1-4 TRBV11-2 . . CASSLDGGANEKLFF TGTGCCAGCAGCTTAGACGGGGGTGCTAATGAAAAACTGTTTTTT
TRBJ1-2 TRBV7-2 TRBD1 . CASSTRGQGAGYTF TGTGCCAGCAGCACCCGGGGACAGGGGGCTGGCTACACCTTC
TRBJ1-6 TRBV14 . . CASSQVGGTISPLHF TGTGCCAGCAGCCAAGTCGGGGGGACCATTTCACCCCTCCACTTT
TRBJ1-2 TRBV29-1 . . CSVDRDGYTF TGCAGCGTTGACAGGGATGGCTACACCTTC
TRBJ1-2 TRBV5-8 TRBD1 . CASSARQGRNYGYTF TGTGCCAGCAGCGCCAGACAGGGTCGGAACTATGGCTACACCTTC
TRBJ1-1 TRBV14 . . CASSQDSYLTEAFF TGTGCCAGCAGCCAAGATTCTTATCTAACTGAAGCTTTCTTT
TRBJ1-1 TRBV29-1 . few CSFRDTSEAFF TGCAGCTTCCGGGACACTTCTGAAGCTTTCTTT
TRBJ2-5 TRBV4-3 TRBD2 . CASSQDLAAEETQYF TGCGCCAGCAGCCAAGACCTAGCGGCAGAGGAGACCCAGTACTTC
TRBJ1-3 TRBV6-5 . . CASRQDSRSGNTIYF TGTGCCAGCAGGCAAGACAGCCGCTCTGGAAACACCATATATTTT